The rows below give T cell receptor beta chains drawn from one sample of a study of blood T cell repertoires in COVID-19. TCRdb keeps only in-frame clones here, not all; method: immunoSEQ multiplex PCR. The sample has over 75,000 clones, around 93% seen once. The source material was peripheral blood. The receptor source for this set is a human donor with active COVID-19. The donor label of this sample is uncertain. Both conserved end residues are part of each CDR3. D genes are given only for firm matches. Clone sizes are given selectively: once, few, many, or a class where the clone is expanded.

NA | NA | TRBJ1-4 | TRBV7-8 | CASSLARAGLLEKLFF | TGTGCCAGCAGCTTAGCGCGGGCAGGTTTATTGGAAAAACTGTTTTTT
NA | NA | TRBJ2-5 | TRBV29-1 | CSVEGRSPVLETQYF | TGCAGCGTTGAAGGTCGTAGCCCTGTTCTAGAGACCCAGTACTTC
NA | few | TRBJ1-3 | TRBV4-1 | CASSQEAFSGNTIYF | TGCGCCAGCAGCCAAGAAGCCTTCTCTGGAAACACCATATATTTT
NA | NA | TRBJ2-7 | TRBV7-8 | CASSLGSFGSSYEQYF | TGTGCCAGCAGCTTAGGGTCCTTTGGCAGCTCCTACGAGCAGTACTTC
TRBD2 | NA | TRBJ2-5 | TRBV5-6 | CASSLDPSGGETQYF | TGTGCCAGCAGCTTGGATCCTAGCGGGGGGGAGACCCAGTACTTC
NA | NA | TRBJ2-7 | TRBV29-1 | CSAGAGPYEQYF | TGCAGCGCGGGGGCAGGGCCCTACGAGCAGTACTTC
NA | NA | TRBJ2-2 | TRBV14 | CASSQRRRGTGELFF | TGTGCCAGCAGCCAAAGAAGAAGGGGCACCGGGGAGCTGTTTTTT
NA | NA | TRBJ2-7 | TRBV9 | CASSVGGDTEQYF | TGTGCCAGCAGCGTAGGGGGGGATACCGAGCAGTACTTC
TRBD1 | NA | TRBJ2-5 | TRBV6-5 | CASSSDRGVGETQYF | TGTGCCAGCAGTTCGGACAGGGGAGTGGGGGAGACCCAGTACTTC
NA | NA | TRBJ2-3 | TRBV29-1 | CSWVEGATDTQYF | TGCAGCTGGGTGGAGGGGGCGACAGATACGCAGTATTTT
NA | NA | TRBJ2-3 | TRBV3-1/TRBV3-2 | CASSQGFIASADTQYF | TGTGCCAGCAGCCAAGGCTTTATAGCGTCCGCAGATACGCAGTATTTT
NA | NA | TRBJ2-7 | TRBV6-5 | CASRHDSTYEQYF | TGTGCCAGCAGGCACGACTCTACCTACGAGCAGTACTTC
NA | medium-sized | TRBJ2-5 | TRBV9 | CASSVDQGAKETQYF | TGTGCCAGCAGCGTAGACCAGGGCGCTAAAGAGACCCAGTACTTC
TRBD1 | NA | TRBJ1-2 | TRBV6-5 | CASKGQGANYGYTF | TGTGCCAGCAAAGGGCAGGGGGCTAACTATGGCTACACCTTC
NA | NA | TRBJ2-3 | TRBV7-9 | CASSQIGGPTDTQYF | TGTGCCAGCAGCCAAATCGGGGGGCCAACAGATACGCAGTATTTT
NA | once | TRBJ2-7 | TRBV7-5 | CVRSPYRGSYEQYF | TGTGTCAGAAGCCCTTACAGGGGGTCCTACGAGCAGTACTTC
NA | few | TRBJ2-7 | TRBV5-1 | CASNPGGPEYEQYF | TGCGCCAGCAACCCCGGGGGTCCCGAATACGAGCAGTACTTC
NA | NA | TRBJ2-7 | TRBV6-6 | CASSTPNRDSRDEQYF | TGTGCCAGCAGTACCCCCAACCGGGACTCCAGGGACGAGCAGTACTTC
NA | NA | TRBJ1-5 | TRBV11-2 | CASSRGSNQPQHF | TGTGCCAGCAGCCGAGGGTCGAATCAGCCCCAGCATTTT
TRBD1 | NA | TRBJ1-2 | TRBV3-1/TRBV3-2 | CASSQYRGRVNGYTF | TGTGCCAGCAGCCAGTACAGGGGGCGGGTTAATGGCTACACCTTC
TRBD1 | NA | TRBJ1-2 | TRBV29-1 | CSVRGQGPIGYTF | TGCAGCGTTCGGGGACAGGGGCCTATCGGCTACACCTTC
TRBD2 | NA | TRBJ2-1 | TRBV2 | CASSEGAGGPYEQFF | TGTGCCAGCAGTGAAGGGGCGGGGGGGCCCTATGAGCAGTTCTTC
NA | NA | TRBJ1-2 | TRBV28 | CASSALPTNYGYTF | TGTGCCAGCAGTGCCTTACCTACTAACTATGGCTACACCTTC
TRBD1 | NA | TRBJ1-4 | TRBV5-1 | CASSRPGTGNEKLFF | TGCGCCAGCAGCCGACCCGGGACAGGGAATGAAAAACTGTTTTTT
TRBD1 | NA | TRBJ1-1 | TRBV19 | CASALLQGSEAFF | TGTGCCAGCGCCCTTCTACAGGGGAGTGAAGCTTTCTTT
NA | NA | TRBJ2-7 | TRBV27 | CASSFIQNTYEQYF | TGTGCCAGCAGTTTTATACAGAACACCTACGAGCAGTACTTC
NA | NA | TRBJ2-1 | TRBV6-5 | CASSRRGGEQFF | TGTGCCAGCAGTCGAAGGGGGGGTGAGCAGTTCTTC
NA | NA | TRBJ1-2 | TRBV6-5 | CASPTAIEGYTF | TGTGCCAGCCCGACAGCTATCGAGGGCTACACCTTC
NA | NA | TRBJ2-5 | TRBV5-1 | CASSPRDFRRGETQYF | TGCGCCAGCAGCCCTCGGGACTTTAGGAGGGGAGAGACCCAGTACTTC